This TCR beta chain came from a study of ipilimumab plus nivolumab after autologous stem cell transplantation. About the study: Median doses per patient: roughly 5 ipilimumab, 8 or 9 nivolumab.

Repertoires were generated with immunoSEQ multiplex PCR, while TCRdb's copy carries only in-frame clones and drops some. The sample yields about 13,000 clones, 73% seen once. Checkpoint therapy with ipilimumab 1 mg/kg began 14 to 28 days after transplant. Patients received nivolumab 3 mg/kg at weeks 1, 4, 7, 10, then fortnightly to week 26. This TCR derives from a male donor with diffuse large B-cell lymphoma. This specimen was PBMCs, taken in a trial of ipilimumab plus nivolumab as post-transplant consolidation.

CDR3 DNA sequence: TGTGCCTGGAGTGTACTGGCGTTTTGGCACTTT. It yields the protein CAWSVLAFWHF. The gene calls are TRBV30 and TRBJ1-6; no reliable D call. V was pared by 0 bases and J by 19 bases, with 13 bases between. Germline-derived CDR1 and CDR2 are GTSNPN and SVGIG (reference sequence). This CDR3 is built from 11 residues. Filled out from reference TRBV30 and TRBJ1-6, the complete variable domain reads SQTIHQWPATLVQPVGSPLSLECTVEGTSNPNLYWYRQAAGRGLQLLFYSVGIGQISSEVPQNLSASRPQDRQFILSSKKLLLSDSGFYLCAWSVLAFWHFGNGTRLTVT.